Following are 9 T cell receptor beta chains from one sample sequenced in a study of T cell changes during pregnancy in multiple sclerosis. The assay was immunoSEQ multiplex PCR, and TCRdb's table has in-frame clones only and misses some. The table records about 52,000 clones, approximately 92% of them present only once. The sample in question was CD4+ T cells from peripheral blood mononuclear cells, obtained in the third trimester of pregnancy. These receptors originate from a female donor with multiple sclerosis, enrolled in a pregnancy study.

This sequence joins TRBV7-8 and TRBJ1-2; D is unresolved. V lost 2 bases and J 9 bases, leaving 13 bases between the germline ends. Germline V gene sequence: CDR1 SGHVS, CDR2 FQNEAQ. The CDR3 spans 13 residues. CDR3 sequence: CASSLREGWSYTF. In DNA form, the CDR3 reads TGTGCCAGCAGCTTAAGGGAGGGCTGGAGCTACACCTTC.

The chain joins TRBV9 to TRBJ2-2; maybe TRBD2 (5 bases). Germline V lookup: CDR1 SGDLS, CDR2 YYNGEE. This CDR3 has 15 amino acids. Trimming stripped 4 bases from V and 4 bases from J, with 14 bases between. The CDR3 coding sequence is TGTGCCAGCAGCCTCGGACCGAGGGCCACCGGGGAGCTGTTTTTT. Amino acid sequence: CASSLGPRATGELFF.

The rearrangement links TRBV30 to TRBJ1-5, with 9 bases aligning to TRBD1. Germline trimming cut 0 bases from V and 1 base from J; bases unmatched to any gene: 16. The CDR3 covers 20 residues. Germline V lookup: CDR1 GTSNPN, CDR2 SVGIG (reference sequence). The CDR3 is CAWSVRVPGQGLGSNQPQHF. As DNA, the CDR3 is TGTGCCTGGAGTGTACGCGTCCCGGGACAGGGCCTGGGGAGCAATCAGCCCCAGCATTTT.

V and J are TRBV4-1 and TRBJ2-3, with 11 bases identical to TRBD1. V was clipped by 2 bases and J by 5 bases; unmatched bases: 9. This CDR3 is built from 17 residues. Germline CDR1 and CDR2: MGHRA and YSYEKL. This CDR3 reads CASSQNAGQGAGDTQYF. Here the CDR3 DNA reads TGCGCCAGCAGCCAAAATGCCGGACAGGGGGCAGGAGATACGCAGTATTTT.

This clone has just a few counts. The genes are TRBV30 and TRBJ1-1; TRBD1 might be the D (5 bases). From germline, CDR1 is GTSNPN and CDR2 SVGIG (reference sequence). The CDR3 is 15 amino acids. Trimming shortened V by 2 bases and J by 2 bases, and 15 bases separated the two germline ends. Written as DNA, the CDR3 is TGTGCCTGGAGTTTAGGCAGACAGCTTAACACTGAAGCTTTCTTT. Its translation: CAWSLGRQLNTEAFF.

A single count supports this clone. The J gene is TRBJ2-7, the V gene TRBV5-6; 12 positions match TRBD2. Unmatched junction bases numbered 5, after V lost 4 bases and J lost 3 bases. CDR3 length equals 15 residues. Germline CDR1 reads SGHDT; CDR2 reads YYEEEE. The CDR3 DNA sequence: TGTGCCAGCAGCGGAACTAGCGGGAGGCTCTACGAGCAGTACTTC. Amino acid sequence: CASSGTSGRLYEQYF.

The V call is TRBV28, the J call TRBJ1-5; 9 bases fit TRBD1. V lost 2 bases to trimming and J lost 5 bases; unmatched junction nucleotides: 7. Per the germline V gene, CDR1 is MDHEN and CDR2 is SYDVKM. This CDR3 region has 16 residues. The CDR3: CASSLRDRAPHQPQHF. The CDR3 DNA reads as TGTGCCAGCAGTTTAAGGGACAGGGCGCCCCATCAGCCCCAGCATTTT.

CDR3 sequence: CASSPLGTGGLSYNEQFF. The CDR3 DNA is TGTGCCAGCAGCCCCCTAGGGACGGGAGGCCTCTCCTACAATGAGCAGTTCTTC. The chain recombines TRBV28 with TRBJ2-1; 7 nucleotides align to TRBD2. J was trimmed by 0 bases and V by 6 bases; bases with no gene match: 14. This CDR3 is 18 amino acids long. Germline assignment: CDR1 MDHEN and CDR2 SYDVKM.

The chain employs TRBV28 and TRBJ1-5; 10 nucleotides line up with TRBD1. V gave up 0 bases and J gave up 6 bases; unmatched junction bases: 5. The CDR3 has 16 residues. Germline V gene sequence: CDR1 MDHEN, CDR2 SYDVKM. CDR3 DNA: TGTGCCAGCAGTTTATGGTCGGGACAGGGGAGTCAGCCCCAGCATTTT. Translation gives CASSLWSGQGSQPQHF.